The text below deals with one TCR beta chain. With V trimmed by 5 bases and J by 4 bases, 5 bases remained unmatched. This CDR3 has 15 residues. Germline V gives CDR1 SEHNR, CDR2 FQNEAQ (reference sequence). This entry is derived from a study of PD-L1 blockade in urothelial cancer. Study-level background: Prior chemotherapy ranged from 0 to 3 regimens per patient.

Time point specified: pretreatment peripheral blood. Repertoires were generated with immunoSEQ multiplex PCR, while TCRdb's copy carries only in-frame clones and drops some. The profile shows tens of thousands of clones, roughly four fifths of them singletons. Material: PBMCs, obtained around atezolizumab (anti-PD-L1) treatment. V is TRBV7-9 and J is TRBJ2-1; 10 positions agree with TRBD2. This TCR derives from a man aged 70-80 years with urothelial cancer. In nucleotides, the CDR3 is TGTGCCAGCAGCAGGACTAGCGGATTTTACAATGAGCAGTTCTTC. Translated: CASSRTSGFYNEQFF. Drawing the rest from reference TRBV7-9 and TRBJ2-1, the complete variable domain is DTGVSQNPRHKITKRGQNVTFRCDPISEHNRLYWYRQTLGQGPEFLTYFQNEAQLEKSRLLSDRFSAERPKGSFSTLEIQRTEQGDSAMYLCASSRTSGFYNEQFFGPGTRLTVL.